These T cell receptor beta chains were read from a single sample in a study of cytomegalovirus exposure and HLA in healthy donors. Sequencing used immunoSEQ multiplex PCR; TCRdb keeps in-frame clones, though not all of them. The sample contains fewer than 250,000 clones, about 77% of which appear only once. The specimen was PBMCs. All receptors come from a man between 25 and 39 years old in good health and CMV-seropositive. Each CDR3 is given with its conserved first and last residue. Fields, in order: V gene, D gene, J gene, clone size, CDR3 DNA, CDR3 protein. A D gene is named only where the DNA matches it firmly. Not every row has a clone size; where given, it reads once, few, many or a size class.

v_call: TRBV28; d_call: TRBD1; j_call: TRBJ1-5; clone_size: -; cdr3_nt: TGTGCCAGCACCCAGGACAGGGGGGATCAGCCCCAGCATTTT; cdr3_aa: CASTQDRGDQPQHF
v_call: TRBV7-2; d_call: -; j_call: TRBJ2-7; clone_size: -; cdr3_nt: TGTGCCAGCAGCGCCAGGACAGACCACGAGCAGTACTTC; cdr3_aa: CASSARTDHEQYF
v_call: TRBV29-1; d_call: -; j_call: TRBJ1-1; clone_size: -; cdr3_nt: TGCAGCGTTGAAGACGGAGCTTTCTTT; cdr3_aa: CSVEDGAFF
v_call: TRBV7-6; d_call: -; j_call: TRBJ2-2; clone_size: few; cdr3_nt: TGTGCCAGCAGCTTATCCTTATCGAACACCGGGGAGCTGTTTTTT; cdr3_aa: CASSLSLSNTGELFF
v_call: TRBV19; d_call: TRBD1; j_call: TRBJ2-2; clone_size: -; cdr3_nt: TGTGCCAGTAGTCTCCGACAGGGAATAGGTACCGGGGAGCTGTTTTTT; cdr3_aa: CASSLRQGIGTGELFF
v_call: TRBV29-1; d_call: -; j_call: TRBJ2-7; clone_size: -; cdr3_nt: TGCAGCGCCGCAGGCCGATACTCCTACGAGCAGTACTTC; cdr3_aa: CSAAGRYSYEQYF
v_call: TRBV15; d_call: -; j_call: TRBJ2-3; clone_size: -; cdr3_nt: TGTGCCACCAGCAGAGATATAGGGGAACGCACAGATACGCAGTATTTT; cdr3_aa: CATSRDIGERTDTQYF
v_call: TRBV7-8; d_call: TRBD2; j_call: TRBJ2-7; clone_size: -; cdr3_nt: TGTGCCAGCAGCCCCGGACTAGCGCTCTACGAGCAGTACTTC; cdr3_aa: CASSPGLALYEQYF
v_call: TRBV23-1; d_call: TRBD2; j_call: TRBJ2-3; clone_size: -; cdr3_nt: TGCGCCAGCAGTGAACGGGGGGGAGGTAGCACAGATACGCAGTATTTT; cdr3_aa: CASSERGGGSTDTQYF
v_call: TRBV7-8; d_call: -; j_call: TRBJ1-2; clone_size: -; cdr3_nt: TGTGCCAGCAGCTTACAGGGCAGTAACTATGGCTACACCTTC; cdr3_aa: CASSLQGSNYGYTF
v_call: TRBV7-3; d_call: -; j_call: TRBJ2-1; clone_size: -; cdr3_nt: TGTGCCAGCAGCTCTGTCGGGATCAATGAGCAGTTCTTC; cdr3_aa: CASSSVGINEQFF
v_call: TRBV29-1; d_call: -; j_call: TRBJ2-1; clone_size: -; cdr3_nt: TGCAGCGTTGATCGAGCCTCCTCCGGGAATGAGCAGTTCTTC; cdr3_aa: CSVDRASSGNEQFF
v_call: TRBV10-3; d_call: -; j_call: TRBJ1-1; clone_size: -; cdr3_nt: TGTGCCACCCTTGGACTTCCGAACACTGAAGCTTTCTTT; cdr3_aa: CATLGLPNTEAFF
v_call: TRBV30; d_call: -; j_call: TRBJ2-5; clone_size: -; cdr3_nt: TGTGCCTGGAGTGTACTACCGCAAGAGACCCAGTACTTC; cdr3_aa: CAWSVLPQETQYF
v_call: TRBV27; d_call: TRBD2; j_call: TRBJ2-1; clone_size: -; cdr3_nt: TGTGCCAGCAGCACCGGGACTAGGGACAATGAGCAGTTCTTC; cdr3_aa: CASSTGTRDNEQFF
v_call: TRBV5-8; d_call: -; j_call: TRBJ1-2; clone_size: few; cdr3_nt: TGTGCCAGCAGCTTGGACGGGAGATTTCAGGGTGAAAACTATGGCTACACCTTC; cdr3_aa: CASSLDGRFQGENYGYTF
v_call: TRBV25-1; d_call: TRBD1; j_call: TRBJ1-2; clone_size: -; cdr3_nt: TGTGCCAGCAGTGAATTCGCAGGGGGCTATGGCTACACCTTC; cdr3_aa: CASSEFAGGYGYTF
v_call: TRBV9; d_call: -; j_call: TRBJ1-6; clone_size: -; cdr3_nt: TGTGCCAGCACCCCGGGGGGGGTGGATTCACCCCTCCACTTT; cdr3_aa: CASTPGGVDSPLHF
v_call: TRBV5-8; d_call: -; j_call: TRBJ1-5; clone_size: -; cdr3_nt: TGTGCCAGCAGCTCGGAACCGCGGGGCAATCAGCCCCAGCATTTT; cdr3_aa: CASSSEPRGNQPQHF
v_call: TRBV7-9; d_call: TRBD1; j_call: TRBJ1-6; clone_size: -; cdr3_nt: TGTGCCAGCAGCTTAGACAGGGGAGTCTCACCCCTCCACTTT; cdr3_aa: CASSLDRGVSPLHF
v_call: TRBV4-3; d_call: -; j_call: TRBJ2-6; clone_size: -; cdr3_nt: TGCGCCAGCAGCCAAGAGCGCGTCTCTGGGGCCAACGTCCTGACTTTC; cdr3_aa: CASSQERVSGANVLTF
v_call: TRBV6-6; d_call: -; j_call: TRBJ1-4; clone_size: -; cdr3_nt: TGTGCCAGCAGTTTCCAGGTTTTTGAAAAACTGTTTTTT; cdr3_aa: CASSFQVFEKLFF
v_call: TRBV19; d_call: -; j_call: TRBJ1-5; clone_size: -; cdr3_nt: TGTGCCAGTAGTATAGATCTGAGGCAGCCCCAGCATTTT; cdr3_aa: CASSIDLRQPQHF
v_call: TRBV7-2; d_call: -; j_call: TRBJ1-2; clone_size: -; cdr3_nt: TGTGCCAGCAGCCCCCAGGGGATAAATAACTATGGCTACACCTTC; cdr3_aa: CASSPQGINNYGYTF
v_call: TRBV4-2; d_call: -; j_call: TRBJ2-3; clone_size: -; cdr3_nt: TGTGCCAGCAGCCAAGTCATTCACACAGATACGCAGTATTTT; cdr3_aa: CASSQVIHTDTQYF
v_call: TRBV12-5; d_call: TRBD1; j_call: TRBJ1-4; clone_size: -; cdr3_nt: TGTGCTAGTGGTTTGGCCCAGGACAGGGGTGGCGAAAAACTGTTTTTT; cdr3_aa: CASGLAQDRGGEKLFF
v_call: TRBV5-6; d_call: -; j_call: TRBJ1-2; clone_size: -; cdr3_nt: TGTGCCAGCAGCTTGGGAGAACTCTATGGCTACACCTTC; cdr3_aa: CASSLGELYGYTF
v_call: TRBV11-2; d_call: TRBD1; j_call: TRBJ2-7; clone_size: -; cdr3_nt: TGTGCCAGCAGCTTACGGGGACAGGGGGCAGGTGGGGAGCAGTACTTC; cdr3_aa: CASSLRGQGAGGEQYF
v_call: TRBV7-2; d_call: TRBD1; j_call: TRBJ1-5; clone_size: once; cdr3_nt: TGTGCCAGCAGCTCTTCCTACAGGGGGCCACAGCCCCAGCATTTT; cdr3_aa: CASSSSYRGPQPQHF
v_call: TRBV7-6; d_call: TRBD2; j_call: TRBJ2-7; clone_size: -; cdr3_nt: TGTGCCAGCAGCCGTCGTGGTAGCGGGAGGTACGAGCAGTACTTC; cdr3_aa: CASSRRGSGRYEQYF
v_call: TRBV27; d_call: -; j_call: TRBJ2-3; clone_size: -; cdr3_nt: TGTGCCAGCGGCAAAGGGTTCCTAAGGGGTGATACGCAGTATTTT; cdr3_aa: CASGKGFLRGDTQYF
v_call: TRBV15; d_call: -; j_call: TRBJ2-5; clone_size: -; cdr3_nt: TGTGCCACCAGCACCGCCTACAGGGCCCAACAAGAGACCCAGTACTTC; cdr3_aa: CATSTAYRAQQETQYF
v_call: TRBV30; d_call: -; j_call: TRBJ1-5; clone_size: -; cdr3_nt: TGTGCCTGGAGTAGGGGATCGGCTAGCAATCAGCCCCAGCATTTT; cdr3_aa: CAWSRGSASNQPQHF
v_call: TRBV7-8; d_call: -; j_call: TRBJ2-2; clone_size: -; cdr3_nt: TGTGCCAGCAGCTTCGCTACCAGGGGAACGGGGGAGCTGTTTTTT; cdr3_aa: CASSFATRGTGELFF
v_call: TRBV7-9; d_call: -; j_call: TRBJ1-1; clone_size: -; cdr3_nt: TGTTCCAGCAGCCCCCGGGTTGAAGCTTTCTTT; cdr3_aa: CSSSPRVEAFF
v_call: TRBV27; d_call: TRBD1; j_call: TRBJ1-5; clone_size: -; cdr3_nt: TGTGCCAGCAGTCCAGACAGGGTAAGGGGCAATCAGCCCCAGCATTTT; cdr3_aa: CASSPDRVRGNQPQHF
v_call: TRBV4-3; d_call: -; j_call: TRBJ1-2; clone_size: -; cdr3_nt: TGCGCCAGCAGCCAAGATCCGGAGGGACACTATGGCTACACCTTC; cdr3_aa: CASSQDPEGHYGYTF
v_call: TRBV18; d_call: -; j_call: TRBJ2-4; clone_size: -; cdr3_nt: TGTGCCAGCTCACCACCTGGGGCCTTAGTCAAAAACATTCAGTACTTC; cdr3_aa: CASSPPGALVKNIQYF
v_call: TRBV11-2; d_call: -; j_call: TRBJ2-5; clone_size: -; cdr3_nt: TGTGCCACCCGGAGGGGACAGCAAGAGACCCAGTACTTC; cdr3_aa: CATRRGQQETQYF
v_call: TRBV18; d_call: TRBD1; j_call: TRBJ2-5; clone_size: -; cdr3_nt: TGTGCCAGCTCACGGGGACAGCCAGAGACCCAGTACTTC; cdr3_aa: CASSRGQPETQYF
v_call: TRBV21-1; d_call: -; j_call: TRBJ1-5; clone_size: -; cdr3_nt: TGTGCCAGCCGGGGGGGACTGCCCCAGCATTTT; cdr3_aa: CASRGGLPQHF
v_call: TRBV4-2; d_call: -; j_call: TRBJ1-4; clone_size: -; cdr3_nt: TGTGCCAGCAGCCAAGATGAGGCAGGGGCTTTAGAAAAACTGTTTTTT; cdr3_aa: CASSQDEAGALEKLFF
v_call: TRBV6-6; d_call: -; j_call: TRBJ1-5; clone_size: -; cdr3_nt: TGTGCCAGCAGGAGGGAGGGTCAGCCCCAGCATTTT; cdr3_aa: CASRREGQPQHF
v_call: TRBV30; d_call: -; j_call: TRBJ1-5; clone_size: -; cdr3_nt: TGTGCCCTCCAGACAGTTGACAGCAATCAGCCCCAGCATTTT; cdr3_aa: CALQTVDSNQPQHF
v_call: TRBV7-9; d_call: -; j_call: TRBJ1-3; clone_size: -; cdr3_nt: TGTGCCAGCAGCTTAGTTGGGGGGGCGCCCGGAAACACCATATATTTT; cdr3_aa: CASSLVGGAPGNTIYF
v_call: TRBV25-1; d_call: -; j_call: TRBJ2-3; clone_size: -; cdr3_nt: TGTGCCAGCAGAAGCTCCGGGACATATGGGCAGTATTTT; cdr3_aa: CASRSSGTYGQYF
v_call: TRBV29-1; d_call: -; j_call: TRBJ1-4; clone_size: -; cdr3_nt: TGCAGCGGGGGGGTGACTAATGAAAAACTGTTTTTT; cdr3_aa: CSGGVTNEKLFF
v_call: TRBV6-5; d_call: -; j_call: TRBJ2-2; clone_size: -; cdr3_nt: TGTGCCAGCACCAGGGGAGGGGGGGGGTCCGGGGAGCTGTTTTTT; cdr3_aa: CASTRGGGGSGELFF
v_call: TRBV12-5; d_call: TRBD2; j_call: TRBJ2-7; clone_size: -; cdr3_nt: TGTGCTAGTGGTTTGGTACTAGGGGAGGGAAGTAGCGAGCAGTACTTC; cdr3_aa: CASGLVLGEGSSEQYF
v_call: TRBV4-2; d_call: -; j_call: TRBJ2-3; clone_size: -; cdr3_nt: TGTGCCAGCAGCCAAGGGACACCCATCACAGATACGCAGTATTTT; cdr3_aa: CASSQGTPITDTQYF
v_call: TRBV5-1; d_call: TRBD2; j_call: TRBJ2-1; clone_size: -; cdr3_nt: TGCGCCAGCAGCTCCCAGACTAGCGGGGGGTTGGATGAGCAGTTCTTC; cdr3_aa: CASSSQTSGGLDEQFF
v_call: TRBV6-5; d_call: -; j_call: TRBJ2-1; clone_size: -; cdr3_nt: TGTGCCAGCAGTTACGGAGGGAGTCACAATGAGCAGTTCTTC; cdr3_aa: CASSYGGSHNEQFF
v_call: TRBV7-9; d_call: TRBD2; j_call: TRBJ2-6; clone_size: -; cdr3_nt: TGTGCCAGTTTAGCGGGGGGTCCCTCTGGGGCCAACGTCCTGACTTTC; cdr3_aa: CASLAGGPSGANVLTF
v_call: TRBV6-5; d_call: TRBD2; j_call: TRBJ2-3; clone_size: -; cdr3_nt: TGTGCCAGCACCAGGTCGGGAGGGTTAGATACGCAGTATTTT; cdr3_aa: CASTRSGGLDTQYF
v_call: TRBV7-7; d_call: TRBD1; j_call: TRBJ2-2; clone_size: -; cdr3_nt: TGTGCTAGCAGCTCACAGGGGACCGGGGAGCTGTTTTTT; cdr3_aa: CASSSQGTGELFF
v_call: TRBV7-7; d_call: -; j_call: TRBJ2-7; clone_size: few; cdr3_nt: TGTGCTAGCAGCACCCAGGGCGGCGAGCAGTACTTC; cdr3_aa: CASSTQGGEQYF
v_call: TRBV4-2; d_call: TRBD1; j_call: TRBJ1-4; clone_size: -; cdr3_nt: TGTGCCAGCAGCCAAGATTCGACAGGGGGTAATGAAAAACTGTTTTTT; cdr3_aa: CASSQDSTGGNEKLFF